The clone carrying this TCR beta chain was seen a few times. Measured with immunoSEQ multiplex PCR; TCRdb has only the in-frame clones, and not every one. The sample consists of tens of thousands of clones, 90% of them appearing once. Samples were collected from each patient before treatment and during treatment. Each patient gave between 1 and 8 of them in total. This CDR3 contains 15 residues. Germline loops: CDR1 KGHSH, CDR2 LQKENI. V was shortened by 3 bases and J by 0 bases, with 10 bases between the two germline ends. This specimen belongs to a study of PD-L1 blockade in urothelial cancer. Study as a whole: Reported median T cell count for blood samples was around 140,000.

The chain is built from TRBV18 and TRBJ2-3, with unresolved D. The material sequenced was PBMCs, taken around atezolizumab (anti-PD-L1) treatment. The TCR sequence derives from a man between 60 and 70 years old with urothelial cancer. The CDR3 here is CASSPTYTSTDTQYF. CDR3 bases: TGTGCCAGCTCACCTACGTATACTAGCACAGATACGCAGTATTTT.